This T cell receptor beta chain was retrieved from a study of blood T cells in healthy people across ages. Study results and caveats: Higher diversity, along with more naive CD4+ cells, distinguished long-lived donors from aged donors.

The sample holds many counts of this clonotype. Its matching antigen is unknown. Trimming cost V 4 bases and J 3 bases, with 10 bases left between them. Germline V gives CDR1 SQVTM, CDR2 ANQGSEA. This CDR3 region has 14 residues. Alongside a J-beta primer mix, a sample-barcoded 5' primer served in a second PCR lasting about 6 to 12 cycles. TCRdb independently ran MiXCR on the 5' RACE reads; one entry per CDR3 protein. The sample comprises around 1.5 million distinct CDR3 sequences, approximately 59% of which are singletons, and about 6.3% rests with the top ten. The chain combines TRBV29-1 with TRBJ2-6; D call uncertain. The sample comprised blood. The clonotype was recovered from a young man in good health. The CDR3 loop reads CSVAQEFGANVLTF. The CDR3 bases are TGCAGCGTTGCTCAGGAGTTTGGGGCCAACGTCCTGACTTTC.